The 21 T cell receptor beta chains listed next were all sequenced from one sample in a study of CD8+CD57+ T cells in acquired aplastic anemia. Sequencing involved patients with CD8+CD57+ cell expansion previously shown by flow cytometry. Template material for TCR beta VDJ and CDR3 profiling consisted of genomic DNA. TCRdb passed the reads through MiXCR, listing each CDR3 protein once. The table lists a few hundred thousand distinct CDR3 sequences, around 33% of them singletons. The specimen was sorted CD4+, CD8+, or CD8+CD57+ T cells (not recorded which) from PBMCs. The receptors stem from a human donor with aplastic anemia.

The chain uses TRBV20-1 and TRBJ1-6; 7 bases are a match to TRBD1. The CDR3 is 14 residues long. Germline V gene lookup returns CDR1 DFQATT and CDR2 SNEGSKA (reference sequence). CDR3 in amino acids: CRATGTAYNSPLHF. As DNA, the CDR3 is TGCAGGGCGACCGGGACAGCATATAATTCACCCCTCCACTTT.

The chain combines TRBV20-1 with TRBJ2-3, with TRBD2 identical over 7 bases. Germline lookup yields CDR1 DFQATT and CDR2 SNEGSKA (reference sequence). The CDR3 contains 12 residues. The CDR3 here is CSPPGRDDTQYF. In DNA form, the CDR3 reads TGCAGCCCACCGGGGAGGGATGATACGCAGTATTTT.

This clonotype has a count of ten or more. The gene calls are TRBV9 and TRBJ1-3; D is uncertain. CDR3 length: 16 amino acids. CDR1 and CDR2 from the germline V gene are SGDLS and YYNGEE. With 3 bases removed from V and 0 bases from J, the gap between germline ends came to 13 bases. The CDR3: CASSASPPVSGNTIYF. The CDR3 nucleotides read TGTGCCAGCAGCGCGAGCCCACCCGTCTCTGGAAACACCATATATTTT.

The chain links TRBV14 to TRBJ1-1; D ambiguous. This CDR3 spans 16 amino acids. CDR1 and CDR2 from the germline V gene are SGHDN and FVKESK. Trimming left V 1 base short and J 0 bases short, with 12 bases between. The CDR3 sequence is CASSQVSILLNTEAFF. The CDR3 region has the DNA TGTGCCAGCAGCCAAGTTTCTATTTTATTGAACACTGAAGCTTTCTTT.

This clonotype was detected ten times or more. The rearrangement links TRBV10-3 to TRBJ1-2; maybe TRBD1 (5 bases). Germline V gives CDR1 ENHRY, CDR2 SYGVKD. Trimming cost V 4 bases and J 13 bases, with 22 bases left between them. This CDR3 spans 14 amino acids. The CDR3 DNA reads TGTGCCATCAGTGTTCAGCAACAGGACCAATTAGCCACCTTC. This sequence encodes CAISVQQQDQLATF.

The chain carries TRBV5-6 and TRBJ1-3, with 10 bases that match TRBD1. This CDR3 contains 15 residues. V dropped 4 bases and J dropped 6; count of bases not matched to a gene: 7. Germline loops: CDR1 SGHDT, CDR2 YYEEEE. CDR3 sequence: CASSTPGTGVNTIYF. The CDR3 nucleotides read TGTGCCAGCAGCACCCCCGGGACAGGGGTAAACACCATATATTTT.

This clonotype has ten or more counts. The chain has TRBV24-1 and TRBJ1-5; 9 bases match TRBD1. CDR1 and CDR2 (germline): KGHDR, SFDVKD. The length of the CDR3 is 15 residues. The J segment lost 3 bases and the V segment lost 3 bases, leaving 2 bases of the junction unmatched. CDR3 DNA: TGTGCCACCAGTGATAGGACAGGGGACAATCAGCCCCAGCATTTT. This encodes CATSDRTGDNQPQHF.

This rearrangement joins TRBV29-1 to TRBJ1-2, with a possible D match to TRBD1 (6 bases). Trimming left V 4 bases short and J 8 bases short, with 14 bases between. CDR1 and CDR2 (germline): SQVTM, ANQGSEA. The CDR3 covers 12 residues. The CDR3 loop reads CSVGGRPGGYTF. CDR3 in DNA: TGCAGCGTTGGGGGGCGGCCAGGGGGCTACACCTTC.

This clonotype was seen many times. The genes are TRBV10-3 and TRBJ1-2, with 9 bases identical to TRBD1. The germline gives CDR1 ENHRY, CDR2 SYGVKD. J was trimmed by 6 bases and V by 6 bases; bases with no gene match: 8. The CDR3 extends over 14 amino acids. This chain's CDR3 is CAISQRDRDDGYTF. The CDR3 region has the DNA TGTGCCATCAGCCAAAGGGACAGGGACGATGGCTACACCTTC.

This clonotype was counted many times. The CDR3 nucleotides read TGTGCCAGCAGCTCGCCCCTCCGAGGGACAGAGAACACTGAAGCTTTCTTT. It translates to CASSSPLRGTENTEAFF. The chain recombines TRBV5-6 with TRBJ1-1, with 7 positions matching TRBD1. V shed 3 bases and J 1 base; nucleotides not matched to a gene: 12. Per germline, CDR1 SGHDT and CDR2 YYEEEE. The CDR3 consists of 17 residues.

This clonotype was seen a handful of times. The chain recombines TRBV7-8 with TRBJ2-7; D gene ambiguous. The CDR3 has 12 residues. The V end was cut by 2 bases, the J end by 6 bases, with 8 bases between. The germline gives CDR1 SGHVS, CDR2 FQNEAQ. The DNA for the CDR3 is TGTGCCAGCAGCTTACGGGCCCGCGAGCAGTACTTC. Its protein is CASSLRAREQYF.

The chain employs TRBV20-1 and TRBJ1-2; D not resolved. Germline values: CDR1 DFQATT, CDR2 SNEGSKA (reference sequence). CDR3 length equals 13 residues. Trimming pared 5 bases from V and 0 bases from J, leaving 10 bases between. The CDR3 sequence: CSAPFGTNYGYTF. Written as DNA, the CDR3 is TGCAGTGCTCCTTTTGGAACTAACTATGGCTACACCTTC.

The chain combines TRBV20-1 with TRBJ1-5; 9 bases are shared with TRBD1. J was trimmed by 8 bases and V by 7 bases; bases with no gene match: 9. The CDR3 loop spans 13 amino acids. Looked up from germline, CDR1 is DFQATT and CDR2 is SNEGSKA (reference sequence). The CDR3 DNA follows: TGCAGTGGGGCACAGGGGGCCTCTAAGCCCCAGCATTTT. Its translation is CSGAQGASKPQHF.

V is TRBV10-3 and J is TRBJ2-7; D gene ambiguous. The CDR3 is 15 amino acids. Germline assignment: CDR1 ENHRY and CDR2 SYGVKD. Between the trimmed V and J ends, which lost 6 bases and 3 bases, there was a span of 18 bases. CDR3 amino acids: CAISPGSSLDYEQYF. In nucleotides, the CDR3 is TGTGCCATCAGCCCCGGGTCTTCCCTAGACTACGAGCAGTACTTC.

Note on this clonotype: This could be a read error, since a much larger clone is one nucleotide away. The chain carries TRBV24-1 and TRBJ2-3; 11 positions agree with TRBD2. There are 16 residues in the CDR3. Germline loops: CDR1 KGHDR, CDR2 SFDVKD. This chain's CDR3 is CATRGILAGDTDTRYF. CDR3 sequence (DNA): TGTGCCACCAGAGGTATACTAGCGGGGGACACAGATACGCGGTATTTT.

This clonotype came up many times. V and J are TRBV19 and TRBJ1-3; D not certain. V lost 2 bases and J lost 2, with 7 bases in between. Germline V gene sequence: CDR1 LNHDA, CDR2 SQIVND (reference sequence). The CDR3 loop spans 14 amino acids. The CDR3 DNA sequence: TGTGCCAGTAGTATAACTGGGGCTGGAAACACCATATATTTT. Its translation is CASSITGAGNTIYF.

The chain is built from TRBV29-1 and TRBJ1-1; TRBD1 matches 8 bases. V dropped 8 bases and J dropped 0; count of bases not matched to a gene: 11. Germline lookup yields CDR1 SQVTM and CDR2 ANQGSEA. This CDR3 comprises 15 residues. The CDR3 DNA reads as TGCAGCTTTCCGGACAGGGAGTTCATGAACACTGAAGCTTTCTTT. Amino acids: CSFPDREFMNTEAFF.

The chain links TRBV7-2 to TRBJ2-5; weak D call: TRBD1 (6 bases). Germline CDR1 SGHTA, CDR2 FQGNSA. The CDR3 extends over 14 amino acids. Trimming cost V 6 bases and J 2 bases, with 13 bases left between them. In DNA form, the CDR3 reads TGTGCCAGCAGTACCGGGACAACTCAAGAGACCCAGTACTTC. It is translated as CASSTGTTQETQYF.

Only a few counts were recorded for this clonotype. This chain uses TRBV7-9 with TRBJ1-4, with 8 bases lining up with TRBD1. This CDR3 comprises 14 residues. CDR1 and CDR2 (germline): SEHNR, FQNEAQ (reference sequence). The junction had 3 bases not matched to a gene; V was cut back by 1 base and J by 8 bases. DNA of the CDR3: TGTGCCAGCAGCTTAGTCAGACAGGGGGAAAAACTGTTTTTT. It yields the protein CASSLVRQGEKLFF.

This clonotype was recorded a few times. The conserved final phenylalanine or tryptophan is absent from the CDR3, which likely points to a read error. The chain recombines TRBV7-9 with TRBJ2-7; no clear D gene. Trimming took off 6 bases at V and 3 bases at J, with 6 bases between the two ends. Per germline, CDR1 SEHNR and CDR2 FQNEAQ (reference sequence). CDR3 length: 11 amino acids. The CDR3 loop is CASSEGYEQYL. The CDR3 DNA follows: TGTGCCAGCAGTGAAGGCTACGAGCAGTACCTC.

The rearrangement joins TRBV3-1 to TRBJ1-6, with D possibly TRBD1 on 5 matching bases. V was clipped by 2 bases and J by 10 bases, with 12 bases between them. The CDR3 covers 14 residues. Germline V lookup: CDR1 LGHDT, CDR2 YNNKEL (reference sequence). CDR3 sequence reads: CASSQPGSGSPLHF. The CDR3 DNA is TGTGCCAGCAGCCAACCAGGGTCCGGATCACCCCTCCACTTT.